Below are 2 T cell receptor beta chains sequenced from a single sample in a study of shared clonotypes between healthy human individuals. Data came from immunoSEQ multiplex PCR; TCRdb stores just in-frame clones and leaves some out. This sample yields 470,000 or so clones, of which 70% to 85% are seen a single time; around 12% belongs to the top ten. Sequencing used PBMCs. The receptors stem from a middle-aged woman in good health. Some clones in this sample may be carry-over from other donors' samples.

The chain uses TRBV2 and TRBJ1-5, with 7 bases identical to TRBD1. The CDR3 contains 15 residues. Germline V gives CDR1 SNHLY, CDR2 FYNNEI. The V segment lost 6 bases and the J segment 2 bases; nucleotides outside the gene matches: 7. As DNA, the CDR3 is TGTGCCAGCAGCCTAGGACAGGTCGGCAATCAGCCCCAGCATTTT. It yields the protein CASSLGQVGNQPQHF.

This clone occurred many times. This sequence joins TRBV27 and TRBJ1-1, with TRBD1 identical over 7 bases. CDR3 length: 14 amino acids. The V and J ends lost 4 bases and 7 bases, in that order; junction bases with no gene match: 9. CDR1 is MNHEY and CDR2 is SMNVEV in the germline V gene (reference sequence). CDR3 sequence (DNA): TGTGCCAGCAGTTGGGACAGCCCTGAGGGTGAAGCTTTCTTT. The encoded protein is CASSWDSPEGEAFF.